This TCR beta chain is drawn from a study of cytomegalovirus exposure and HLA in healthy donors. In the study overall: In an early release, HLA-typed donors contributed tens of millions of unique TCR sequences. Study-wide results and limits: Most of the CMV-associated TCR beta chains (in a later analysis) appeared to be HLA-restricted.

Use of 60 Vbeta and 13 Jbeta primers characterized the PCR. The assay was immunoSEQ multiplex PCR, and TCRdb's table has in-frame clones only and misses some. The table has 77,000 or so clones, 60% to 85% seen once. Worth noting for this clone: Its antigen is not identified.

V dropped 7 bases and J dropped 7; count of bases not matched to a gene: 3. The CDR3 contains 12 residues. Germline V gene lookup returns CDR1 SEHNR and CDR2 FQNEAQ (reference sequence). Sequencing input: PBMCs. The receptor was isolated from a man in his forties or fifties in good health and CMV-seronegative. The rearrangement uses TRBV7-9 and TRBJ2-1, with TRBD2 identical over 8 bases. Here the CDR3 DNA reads TGTGCCAGCACCCAGCGGGAGAATGAGCAGTTCTTC. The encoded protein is CASTQRENEQFF. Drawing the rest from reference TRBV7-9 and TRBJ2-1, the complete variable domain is DTGVSQNPRHKITKRGQNVTFRCDPISEHNRLYWYRQTLGQGPEFLTYFQNEAQLEKSRLLSDRFSAERPKGSFSTLEIQRTEQGDSAMYLCASTQRENEQFFGPGTRLTVL.